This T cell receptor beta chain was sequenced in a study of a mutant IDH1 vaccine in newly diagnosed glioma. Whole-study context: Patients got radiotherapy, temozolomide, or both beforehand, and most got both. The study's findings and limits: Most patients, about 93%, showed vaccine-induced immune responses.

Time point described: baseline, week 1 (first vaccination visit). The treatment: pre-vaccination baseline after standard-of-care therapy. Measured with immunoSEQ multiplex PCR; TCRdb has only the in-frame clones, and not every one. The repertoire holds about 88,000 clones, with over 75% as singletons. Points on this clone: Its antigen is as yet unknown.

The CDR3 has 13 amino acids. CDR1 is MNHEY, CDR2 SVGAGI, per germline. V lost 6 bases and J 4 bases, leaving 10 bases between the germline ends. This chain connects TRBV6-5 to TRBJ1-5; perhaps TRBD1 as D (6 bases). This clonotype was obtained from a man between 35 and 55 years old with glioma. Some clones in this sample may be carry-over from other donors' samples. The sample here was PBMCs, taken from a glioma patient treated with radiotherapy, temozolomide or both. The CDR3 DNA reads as TGTGCCAGCAGCCCCGACAGGAATCAGCCCCAGCATTTT. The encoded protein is CASSPDRNQPQHF.